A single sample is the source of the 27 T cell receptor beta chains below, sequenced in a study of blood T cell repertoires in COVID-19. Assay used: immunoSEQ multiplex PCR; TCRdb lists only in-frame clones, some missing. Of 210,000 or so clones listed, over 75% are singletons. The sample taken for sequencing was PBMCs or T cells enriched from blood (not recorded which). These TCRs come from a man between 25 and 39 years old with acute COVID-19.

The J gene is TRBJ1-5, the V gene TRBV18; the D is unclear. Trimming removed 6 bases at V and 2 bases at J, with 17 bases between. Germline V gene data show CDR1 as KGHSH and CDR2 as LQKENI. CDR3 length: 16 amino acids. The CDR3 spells CASSSIREGGNQPQHF. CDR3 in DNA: TGTGCCAGCTCTTCCATAAGGGAGGGAGGCAATCAGCCCCAGCATTTT.

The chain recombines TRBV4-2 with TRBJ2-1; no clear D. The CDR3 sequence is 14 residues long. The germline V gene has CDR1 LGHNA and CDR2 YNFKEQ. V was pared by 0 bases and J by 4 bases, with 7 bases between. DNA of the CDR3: TGTGCCAGCAGCCAAGATTTGTTATACAATGAGCAGTTCTTC. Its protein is CASSQDLLYNEQFF.

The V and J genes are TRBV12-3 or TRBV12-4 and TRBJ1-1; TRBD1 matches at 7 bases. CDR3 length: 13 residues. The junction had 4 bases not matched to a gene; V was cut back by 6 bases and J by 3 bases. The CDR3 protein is CASRYTGDTEAFF. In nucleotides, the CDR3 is TGTGCCAGCAGATACACAGGGGACACTGAAGCTTTCTTT.

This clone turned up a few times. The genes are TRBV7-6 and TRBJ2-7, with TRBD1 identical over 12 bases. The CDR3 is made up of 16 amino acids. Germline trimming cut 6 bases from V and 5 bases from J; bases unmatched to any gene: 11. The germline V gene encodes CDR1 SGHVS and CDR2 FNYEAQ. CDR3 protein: CASSPLSGTGGDEQYF. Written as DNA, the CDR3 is TGTGCCAGCAGTCCCCTATCCGGGACAGGGGGCGACGAGCAGTACTTC.

The CDR3 DNA follows: TGTGCCAGCTCACCACCCGGGACAGGGGGCTCGGGACGTTCGCGCTACACCTTC. Protein sequence: CASSPPGTGGSGRSRYTF. This rearrangement joins TRBV18 to TRBJ1-2; 12 bases line up with TRBD1. This CDR3 comprises 18 residues. Germline assignment: CDR1 KGHSH and CDR2 LQKENI. Trimming at V came to 0 bases and at J to 9 bases, leaving 14 bases not matched to a gene. The full variable domain, completed using reference TRBV18 and TRBJ1-2, is NAGVMQNPRHLVRRRGQEARLRCSPMKGHSHVYWYRQLPEEGLKFMVYLQKENIIDESGMPKERFSAEFPKEGPSILRIQQVVRGDSAAYFCASSPPGTGGSGRSRYTFGSGTRLTVV.

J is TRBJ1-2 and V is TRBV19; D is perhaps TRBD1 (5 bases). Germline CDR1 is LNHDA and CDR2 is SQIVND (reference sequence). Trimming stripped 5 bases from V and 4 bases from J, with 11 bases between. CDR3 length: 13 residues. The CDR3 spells CASSFDRTYGYTF. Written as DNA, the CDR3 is TGTGCCAGTAGTTTCGACAGAACCTATGGCTACACCTTC.

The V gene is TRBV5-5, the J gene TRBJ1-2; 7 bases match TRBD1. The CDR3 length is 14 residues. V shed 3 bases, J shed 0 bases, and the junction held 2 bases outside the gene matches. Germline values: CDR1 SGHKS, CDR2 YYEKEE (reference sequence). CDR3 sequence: CASSSGTANYGYTF. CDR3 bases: TGTGCCAGCAGCTCTGGGACAGCTAACTATGGCTACACCTTC. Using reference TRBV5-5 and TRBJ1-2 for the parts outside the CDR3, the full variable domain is DAGVTQSPTHLIKTRGQQVTLRCSPISGHKSVSWYQQVLGQGPQFIFQYYEKEERGRGNFPDRFSARQFPNYSSELNVNALLLGDSALYLCASSSGTANYGYTFGSGTRLTVV.

The CDR3 DNA reads as TGTGCCAGCCGCTATTCCTACGAGCAGTACTTC. This translates into CASRYSYEQYF. V usage is TRBV12-3 or TRBV12-4 and J usage is TRBJ2-7; D is ambiguous. CDR3 length equals 11 residues. The V end was cut by 8 bases, the J end by 1 base, with 6 bases between.

The CDR3 DNA reads TGTGCCAGCTCACCACCTATGAGACAGGATAACAATGAGCAGTTCTTC. Translation: CASSPPMRQDNNEQFF. The genes are TRBV18 and TRBJ2-1; D might be TRBD1 (6 bases). Germline-derived CDR1 and CDR2 are KGHSH and LQKENI. This CDR3 has 16 residues. Trimming shortened V by 0 bases and J by 5 bases, and 14 bases separated the two germline ends.

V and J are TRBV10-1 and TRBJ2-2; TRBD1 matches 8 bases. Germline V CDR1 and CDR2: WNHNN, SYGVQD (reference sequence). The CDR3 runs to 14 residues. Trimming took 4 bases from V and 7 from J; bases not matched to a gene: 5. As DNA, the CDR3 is TGCGCCAGCAGTGTGCAGGGGGCAGGCGGGGAGCTGTTTTTT. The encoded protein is CASSVQGAGGELFF.

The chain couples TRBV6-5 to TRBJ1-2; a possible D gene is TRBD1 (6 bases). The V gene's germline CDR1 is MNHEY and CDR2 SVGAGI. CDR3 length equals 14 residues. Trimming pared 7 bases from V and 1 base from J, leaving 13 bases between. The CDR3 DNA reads TGTGCCAGCACCGGGACAACCCTTAACTATGGCTACACCTTC. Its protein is CASTGTTLNYGYTF.

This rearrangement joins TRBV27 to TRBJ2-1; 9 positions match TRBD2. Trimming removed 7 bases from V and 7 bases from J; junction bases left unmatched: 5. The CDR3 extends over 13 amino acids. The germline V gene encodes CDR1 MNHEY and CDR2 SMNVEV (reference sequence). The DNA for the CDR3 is TGTGCCAGCAAGGGACTAGCCAGGAATGAGCAGTTCTTC. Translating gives CASKGLARNEQFF.

The CDR3 region is CASSRSFGDSYEQYF. The DNA of the CDR3 is TGTGCCAGCAGTCGGAGCTTCGGGGATTCCTACGAGCAGTACTTC. The chain employs TRBV28 and TRBJ2-7; D perhaps matches TRBD2 (5 bases). The length of the CDR3 is 15 residues. Germline assignment: CDR1 MDHEN and CDR2 SYDVKM. Trimming removed 5 bases from V and 1 base from J, with 15 bases in between.

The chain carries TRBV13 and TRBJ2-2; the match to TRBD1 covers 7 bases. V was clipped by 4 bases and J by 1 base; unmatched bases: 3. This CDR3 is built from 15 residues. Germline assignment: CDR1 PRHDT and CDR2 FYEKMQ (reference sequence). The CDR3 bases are TGTGCCAGCAGCTCACGACAGGGGAACACCGGGGAGCTGTTTTTT. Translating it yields CASSSRQGNTGELFF.

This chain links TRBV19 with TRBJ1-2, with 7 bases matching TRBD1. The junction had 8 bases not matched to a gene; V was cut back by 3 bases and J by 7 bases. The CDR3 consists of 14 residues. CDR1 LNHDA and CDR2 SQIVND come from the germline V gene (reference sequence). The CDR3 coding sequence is TGTGCCAGTAGTATCGAGGGTAGACAGGGTGGCTACACCTTC. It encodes CASSIEGRQGGYTF.

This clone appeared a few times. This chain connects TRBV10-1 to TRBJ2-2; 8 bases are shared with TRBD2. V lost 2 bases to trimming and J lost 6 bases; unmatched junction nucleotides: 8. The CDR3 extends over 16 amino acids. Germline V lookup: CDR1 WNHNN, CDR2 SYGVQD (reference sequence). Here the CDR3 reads CASSEGGGPTPGELFF. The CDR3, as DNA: TGCGCCAGCAGTGAGGGCGGGGGGCCCACACCCGGGGAGCTGTTTTTT.

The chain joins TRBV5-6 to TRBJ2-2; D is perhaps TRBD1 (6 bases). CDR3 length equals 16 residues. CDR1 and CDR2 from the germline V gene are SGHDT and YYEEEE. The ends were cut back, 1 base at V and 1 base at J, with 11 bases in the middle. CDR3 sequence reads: CASSLLGQENTGELFF. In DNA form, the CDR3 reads TGTGCCAGCAGCTTGTTGGGACAAGAGAACACCGGGGAGCTGTTTTTT.

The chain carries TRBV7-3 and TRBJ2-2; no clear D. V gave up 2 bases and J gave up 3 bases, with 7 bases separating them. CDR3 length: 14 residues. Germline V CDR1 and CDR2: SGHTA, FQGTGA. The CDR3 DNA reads TGTGCCAGCAGCTTATATCGGGACACCGGGGAGCTGTTTTTT. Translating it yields CASSLYRDTGELFF.

CDR3: CAWSGTGINQPQHF. CDR3 DNA: TGTGCCTGGAGCGGGACAGGGATTAATCAGCCCCAGCATTTT. The chain joins TRBV30 to TRBJ1-5, with 9 bases matching TRBD1. The CDR3 spans 14 residues. The ends lost 3 bases at V and 4 bases at J; junction bases unmatched: 4. The germline V gene encodes CDR1 GTSNPN and CDR2 SVGIG (reference sequence).

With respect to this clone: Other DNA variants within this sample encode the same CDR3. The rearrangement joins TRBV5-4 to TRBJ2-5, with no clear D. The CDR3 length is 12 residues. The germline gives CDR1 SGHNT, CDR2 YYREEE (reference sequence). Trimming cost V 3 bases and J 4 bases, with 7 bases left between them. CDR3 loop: CASSSPGETQYF. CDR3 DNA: TGTGCCAGCAGCTCGCCAGGAGAGACCCAGTACTTC.

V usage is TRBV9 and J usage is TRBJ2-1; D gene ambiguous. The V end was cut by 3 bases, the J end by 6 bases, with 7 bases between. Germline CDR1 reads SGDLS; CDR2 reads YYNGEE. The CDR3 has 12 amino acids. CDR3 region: CASSGGVNEQFF. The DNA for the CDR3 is TGTGCCAGCAGCGGTGGAGTCAATGAGCAGTTCTTC.

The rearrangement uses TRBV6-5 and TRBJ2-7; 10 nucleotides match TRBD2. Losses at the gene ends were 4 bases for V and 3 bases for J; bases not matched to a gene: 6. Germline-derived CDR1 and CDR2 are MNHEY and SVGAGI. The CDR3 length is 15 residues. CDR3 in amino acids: CASSLVAGGLYEQYF. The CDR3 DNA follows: TGTGCCAGCAGTTTAGTAGCGGGGGGTCTCTACGAGCAGTACTTC.

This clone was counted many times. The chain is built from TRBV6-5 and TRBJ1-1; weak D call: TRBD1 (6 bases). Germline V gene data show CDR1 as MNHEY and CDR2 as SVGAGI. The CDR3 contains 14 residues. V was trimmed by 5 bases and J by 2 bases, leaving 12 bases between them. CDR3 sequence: CASSTQTGNTEAFF. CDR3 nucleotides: TGTGCCAGCAGTACCCAGACAGGCAACACTGAAGCTTTCTTT.

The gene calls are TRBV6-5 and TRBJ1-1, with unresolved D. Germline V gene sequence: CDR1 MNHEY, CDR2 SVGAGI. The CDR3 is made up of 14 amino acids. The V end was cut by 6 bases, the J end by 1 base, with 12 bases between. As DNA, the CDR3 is TGTGCCAGCAGCCTAGCAGGTCAGAACACTGAAGCTTTCTTT. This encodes CASSLAGQNTEAFF.

The chain's CDR3 is CASSSRLYGYTF. Here the CDR3 DNA reads TGTGCCAGCAGTTCCAGGTTGTATGGCTACACCTTC. This chain joins TRBV12-3 or TRBV12-4 and TRBJ1-2; D unresolved. The CDR3 spans 12 residues. With 4 bases removed from V and 5 bases from J, the gap between germline ends came to 8 bases.

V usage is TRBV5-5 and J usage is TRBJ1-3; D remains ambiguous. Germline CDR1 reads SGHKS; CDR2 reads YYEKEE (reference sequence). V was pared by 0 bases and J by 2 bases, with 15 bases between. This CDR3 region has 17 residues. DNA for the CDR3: TGTGCCAGCAGCTTGGGACATACCCCCGGCGCTGGAAACACCATATATTTT. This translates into CASSLGHTPGAGNTIYF.

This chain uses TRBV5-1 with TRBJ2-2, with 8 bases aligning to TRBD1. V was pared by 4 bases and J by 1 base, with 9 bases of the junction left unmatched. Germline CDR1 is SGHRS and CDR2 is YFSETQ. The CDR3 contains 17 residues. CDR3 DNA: TGCGCCAGCAGCGTTGGTTGGACAGGGTTGAACACCGGGGAGCTGTTTTTT. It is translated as CASSVGWTGLNTGELFF.